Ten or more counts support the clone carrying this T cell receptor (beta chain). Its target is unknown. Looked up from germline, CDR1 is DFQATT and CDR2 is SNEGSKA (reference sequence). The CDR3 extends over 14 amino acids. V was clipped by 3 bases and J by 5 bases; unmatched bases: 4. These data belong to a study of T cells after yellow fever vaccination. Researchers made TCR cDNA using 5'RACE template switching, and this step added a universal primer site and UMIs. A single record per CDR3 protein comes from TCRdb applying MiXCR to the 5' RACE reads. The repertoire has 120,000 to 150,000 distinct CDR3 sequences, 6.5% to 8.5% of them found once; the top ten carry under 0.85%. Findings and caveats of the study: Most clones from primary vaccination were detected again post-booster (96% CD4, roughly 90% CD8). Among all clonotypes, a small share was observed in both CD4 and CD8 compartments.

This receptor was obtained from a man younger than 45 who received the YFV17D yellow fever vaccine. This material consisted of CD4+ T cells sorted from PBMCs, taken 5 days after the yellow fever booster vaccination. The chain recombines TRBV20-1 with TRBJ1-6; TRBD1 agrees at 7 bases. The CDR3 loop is CSARPGTDNSPLHF. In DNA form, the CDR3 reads TGCAGTGCTAGGCCCGGGACAGATAATTCACCCCTCCACTTT.